The 30 T cell receptor beta chains below were found in one sample sequenced in a study of CD8+ T cells in alopecia areata. Reverse transcription of extracted RNA yielded cDNA, which provided the sequencing template. Here immunoSEQ multiplex PCR was the method, and the copy in TCRdb shows in-frame clones only, minus some. Here the sample spans 95,000 to 100,000 clones, 61% being singletons. The treatment here: oral pan-JAK inhibitor, 5-10 mg twice daily. The sample here was CD8+ T cells sorted from blood, taken at week 4, from a patient treated with tofacitinib. The origin of the receptors is a human donor with alopecia areata.

This clone appeared a few times. This chain links TRBV29-1 with TRBJ2-1, with D uncertain. Germline V gene data show CDR1 as SQVTM and CDR2 as ANQGSEA. This CDR3 has 13 residues. CDR3 residues: CGIHVRPYNEQFF. Written as DNA, the CDR3 is TGCGGCATCCATGTCCGGCCCTACAATGAGCAGTTCTTC.

J is TRBJ2-1 and V is TRBV6-1, with no clear D. Germline loops: CDR1 MNHNS, CDR2 SASEGT. The CDR3 consists of 15 residues. The germline V and J ends were trimmed by 5 bases and 0 bases, with 11 bases remaining between them. CDR3 nucleotides: TGTGCCAGCAGTTCCGACTTATCCTCCTACAATGAGCAGTTCTTC. Protein product: CASSSDLSSYNEQFF.

The chain joins TRBV5-1 to TRBJ2-5; TRBD1 matches 8 bases. The germline V gene has CDR1 SGHRS and CDR2 YFSETQ. The CDR3 consists of 14 residues. V was clipped by 3 bases and J by 2 bases; unmatched bases: 3. In nucleotides, the CDR3 is TGCGCCAGCAGCTGGACAGGGAATCAAGAGACCCAGTACTTC. Translated: CASSWTGNQETQYF.

This clone has only one observation. The chain couples TRBV2 to TRBJ1-1; no clear D gene. The germline V gene has CDR1 SNHLY and CDR2 FYNNEI. CDR3 length equals 12 residues. V lost 3 bases, J lost 8 bases, and 10 bases lay in between. Here the CDR3 DNA reads TGTGCCAGCAGTGAGGTTAAGACGGAAGCTTTCTTT. It yields the protein CASSEVKTEAFF.

V gene TRBV4-1 combines with J gene TRBJ2-7; D is unclear. V was pared by 1 base and J by 0 bases, with 10 bases between. CDR1 and CDR2 from the germline V gene are MGHRA and YSYEKL. This CDR3 has 15 amino acids. Here the CDR3 reads CASSQGRQSSYEQYF. CDR3 sequence (DNA): TGCGCCAGCAGCCAAGGCCGTCAGAGCTCCTACGAGCAGTACTTC.

The V call is TRBV4-1, the J call TRBJ2-5; D is unclear. Between the trimmed V and J ends, which lost 5 bases and 3 bases, there was a span of 13 bases. The CDR3 is 14 residues long. Germline V gene data show CDR1 as MGHRA and CDR2 as YSYEKL. The CDR3 loop is CASSSVYGEETQYF. CDR3 nucleotide sequence: TGCGCCAGCAGCTCGGTGTACGGTGAAGAGACCCAGTACTTC.

The chain couples TRBV7-9 to TRBJ1-6; 7 bases are shared with TRBD1. CDR1 SEHNR and CDR2 FQNEAQ come from the germline V gene (reference sequence). The CDR3 has 17 residues. J lost 2 bases, V lost 4 bases, and 8 bases had no gene match. The CDR3 DNA reads TGTGCCAGCAGCTCCCGACAGGGATCCCCCTATAATTCACCCCTCCACTTT. As protein: CASSSRQGSPYNSPLHF.

This clone has more than one count but fewer than ten. This chain connects TRBV5-5 to TRBJ2-1; D not certain. From germline, CDR1 is SGHKS and CDR2 YYEKEE (reference sequence). Trimming took off 1 base at V and 8 bases at J, with 10 bases between the two ends. CDR3 length: 13 residues. Here the CDR3 reads CASSLFTADEQFF. For the CDR3, the DNA is TGTGCCAGCAGCTTGTTTACCGCCGATGAGCAGTTCTTC.

The chain uses TRBV29-1 and TRBJ2-2, with a possible D match to TRBD1 (5 bases). Germline lookup yields CDR1 SQVTM and CDR2 ANQGSEA. Trimming took 4 bases from V and 4 from J, leaving 7 bases between them. This CDR3 has 12 amino acids. The CDR3 spells CSVVRGTGELFF. The CDR3 DNA is TGCAGCGTTGTTAGGGGCACCGGGGAGCTGTTTTTT.

The chain combines TRBV29-1 with TRBJ1-2; TRBD1 matches 9 bases. The ends lost 6 bases at V and 4 bases at J; junction bases unmatched: 12. Germline-derived CDR1 and CDR2 are SQVTM and ANQGSEA. The CDR3 has 15 amino acids. The DNA of the CDR3 is TGCAGCGTCGGCCGGGACAGGGATCGGAGCTATGGCTACACCTTC. This gives the protein CSVGRDRDRSYGYTF. Drawing the rest from reference TRBV29-1 and TRBJ1-2, the complete variable domain is SAVISQKPSRDICQRGTSLTIQCQVDSQVTMMFWYRQQPGQSLTLIATANQGSEATYESGFVIDKFPISRPNLTFSTLTVSNMSPEDSSIYLCSVGRDRDRSYGYTFGSGTRLTVV.

This clone was seen only a few times. The chain is built from TRBV7-3 and TRBJ2-1; no clear D. CDR3 length: 13 amino acids. Germline V lookup: CDR1 SGHTA, CDR2 FQGTGA. Deletions cut 5 bases from V and 2 bases from J, with 7 bases between. The CDR3 sequence is CASSPRPYNEQFF. The CDR3 DNA is TGTGCCAGCAGCCCGAGACCCTACAATGAGCAGTTCTTC.

This chain uses TRBV27 with TRBJ1-2; TRBD1 matches 10 bases. This CDR3 comprises 13 residues. With V trimmed by 6 bases and J by 5 bases, 3 bases remained unmatched. Germline CDR1 and CDR2: MNHEY and SMNVEV (reference sequence). The CDR3 DNA reads as TGTGCCAGCAGGACAGGGGGCGGGTATGGCTACACCTTC. This gives the protein CASRTGGGYGYTF.

The chain carries TRBV5-1 and TRBJ2-3; D may be TRBD2 (6 bases). The V end lost 2 bases, the J end lost 0 bases, and 10 bases lay between the germline ends. The CDR3 runs 15 residues. Germline CDR1 SGHRS, CDR2 YFSETQ. The CDR3 nucleotides are TGCGCCAGCAGCTTTATGGGGAGGAGCACAGATACGCAGTATTTT. Its translation is CASSFMGRSTDTQYF.

The rearrangement links TRBV28 to TRBJ2-7, with D perhaps given as TRBD1 or TRBD2 (5 bases each). V lost 6 bases and J 0 bases, leaving 9 bases between the germline ends. The germline CDR1 and CDR2 sequences are MDHEN and SYDVKM. The CDR3 is made up of 13 amino acids. DNA of the CDR3: TGTGCCAGCAGGGGACGGAGCTCCTACGAGCAGTACTTC. Encoded protein: CASRGRSSYEQYF. The full variable domain, completed using reference TRBV28 and TRBJ2-7, is DVKVTQSSRYLVKRTGEKVFLECVQDMDHENMFWYRQDPGLGLRLIYFSYDVKMKEKGDIPEGYSVSREKKERFSLILESASTNQTSMYLCASRGRSSYEQYFGPGTRLTVT.

The chain links TRBV7-8 to TRBJ2-5, with D perhaps TRBD2 (5 bases). CDR1 and CDR2 (germline): SGHVS, FQNEAQ. The CDR3 covers 14 residues. V was pared by 4 bases and J by 0 bases, with 9 bases between. CDR3 nucleotides: TGTGCCAGCAGCTCGGACTTGGACCAAGAGACCCAGTACTTC. Translating gives CASSSDLDQETQYF.

V is TRBV19 and J is TRBJ2-7, with 7 nucleotides matching TRBD1. The V gene end was trimmed by 2 bases and the J gene end by 2 bases; junction bases not matched to a gene: 3. This CDR3 region has 14 residues. The germline gives CDR1 LNHDA, CDR2 SQIVND (reference sequence). CDR3 residues: CASSINDRAYEQYF. The CDR3 region has the DNA TGTGCCAGTAGTATAAATGACAGGGCCTACGAGCAGTACTTC.

V usage is TRBV5-6 and J usage is TRBJ2-5; no clear D. This CDR3 has 13 residues. Germline V gene lookup returns CDR1 SGHDT and CDR2 YYEEEE. Trimming took off 2 bases at V and 1 base at J, with 6 bases between the two ends. This CDR3 reads CASSLLPQETQYF. The CDR3 DNA reads as TGTGCCAGCAGCTTACTCCCCCAAGAGACCCAGTACTTC. Full variable domain (outside the CDR3, taken from reference TRBV5-6 and TRBJ2-5): DAGVTQSPTHLIKTRGQQVTLRCSPKSGHDTVSWYQQALGQGPQFIFQYYEEEERQRGNFPDRFSGHQFPNYSSELNVNALLLGDSALYLCASSLLPQETQYFGPGTRLLVL.

The chain recombines TRBV7-3 with TRBJ2-2, with TRBD1 matching 8 bases. With 2 bases clipped from V and 10 bases from J, the junction kept 9 bases outside the gene matches. The CDR3 is 15 residues long. Germline CDR1 SGHTA, CDR2 FQGTGA. This CDR3 is CASSLLQGELKELFF. The CDR3 nucleotides are TGTGCCAGCAGCTTATTACAGGGGGAACTAAAGGAGCTGTTTTTT.

As regards this clone: A much larger clone lies one base from this, so it may be a read error. The identical CDR3 is also encoded by other nucleotide sequences in the sample. The gene calls are TRBV9 and TRBJ2-3; 7 bases map to TRBD2. The CDR3 runs 16 residues. With V trimmed by 0 bases and J by 4 bases, 8 bases remained unmatched. CDR1 is SGDLS and CDR2 is YYNGEE in the germline V gene. The CDR3 protein is CASSVESSGGSDTQYF. DNA for the CDR3: TGTGCCAGCAGCGTAGAGTCTAGCGGAGGGTCAGATACGCAGTATTTT.

V is TRBV4-1 and J is TRBJ2-3, with D possibly TRBD1 on 6 matching bases. From germline, CDR1 is MGHRA and CDR2 YSYEKL. V lost 0 bases and J lost 0, with 13 bases in between. The CDR3 extends over 17 amino acids. The CDR3 nucleotides read TGCGCCAGCAGCCAAGATGGGTTAGGGGGAAGCACAGATACGCAGTATTTT. It translates to CASSQDGLGGSTDTQYF.

This rearrangement joins TRBV27 to TRBJ1-2; 7 bases fit TRBD1. Germline V gene data show CDR1 as MNHEY and CDR2 as SMNVEV (reference sequence). This CDR3 spans 15 amino acids. V was clipped by 5 bases and J by 5 bases; unmatched bases: 11. CDR3 nucleotide sequence: TGTGCCAGCAGTCTAGACAGGGAGGCCGTTTATGGCTACACCTTC. Translated, it gives CASSLDREAVYGYTF.

This clone has a handful of counts. The chain employs TRBV29-1 and TRBJ2-7, with 12 bases aligning to TRBD1. The ends lost 3 bases at V and 7 bases at J; junction bases unmatched: 1. Per germline, CDR1 SQVTM and CDR2 ANQGSEA. The CDR3 loop spans 12 amino acids. This CDR3 reads CSVEGQGAEQYF. CDR3 nucleotides: TGCAGCGTTGAGGGACAGGGGGCTGAGCAGTACTTC.

This clone has just one count. The rearrangement uses TRBV14 and TRBJ2-7; D perhaps matches TRBD1 (6 bases). Trimming left V 4 bases short and J 1 base short, with 11 bases between. CDR3 length: 14 amino acids. The germline V gene encodes CDR1 SGHDN and CDR2 FVKESK. CDR3 amino acids: CASSRDTSSYEQYF. CDR3 bases: TGTGCCAGCAGCCGGGACACCTCATCCTACGAGCAGTACTTC.

CDR3 region: CASSVLQGDTEAFF. Written as DNA, the CDR3 is TGTGCCAGCAGCGTCCTACAGGGGGACACTGAAGCTTTCTTT. This chain joins TRBV9 and TRBJ1-1; 8 nucleotides match TRBD1. The V gene's germline CDR1 is SGDLS and CDR2 YYNGEE. This CDR3 contains 14 residues. Germline trimming cut 2 bases from V and 3 bases from J; bases unmatched to any gene: 3. The entire variable domain, with the rest obtained from reference TRBV9 and TRBJ1-1, is as follows: DSGVTQTPKHLITATGQRVTLRCSPRSGDLSVYWYQQSLDQGLQFLIQYYNGEERAKGNILERFSAQQFPDLHSELNLSSLELGDSALYFCASSVLQGDTEAFFGQGTRLTVV.

This clone was seen a single time. The V call is TRBV7-9, the J call TRBJ2-1; D is uncertain. The V gene's germline CDR1 is SEHNR and CDR2 FQNEAQ (reference sequence). The germline V and J ends were trimmed by 5 bases and 0 bases, with 8 bases remaining between them. This CDR3 spans 14 amino acids. Here the CDR3 DNA reads TGTGCCAGCAGCCCCCTGAGCTCCTACAATGAGCAGTTCTTC. It translates to CASSPLSSYNEQFF. Supplemented by reference TRBV7-9 and TRBJ2-1, the full variable domain reads DTGVSQNPRHKITKRGQNVTFRCDPISEHNRLYWYRQTLGQGPEFLTYFQNEAQLEKSRLLSDRFSAERPKGSFSTLEIQRTEQGDSAMYLCASSPLSSYNEQFFGPGTRLTVL.

There are a few counts of this clone. The V call is TRBV6-1, the J call TRBJ1-2, with D tentatively TRBD1 (5 bases). CDR1 is MNHNS and CDR2 is SASEGT in the germline V gene. The CDR3 is 15 residues long. V was pared by 11 bases and J by 4 bases, with 23 bases between. The CDR3 region has the DNA TGTGCCGCCCGGGCAGGGACCGATCTTGGCTATGGCTACACCTTC. Its protein product is CAARAGTDLGYGYTF.

This clone was recorded only once. The rearrangement links TRBV5-1 to TRBJ1-2; 8 bases fit TRBD1. The CDR3 extends over 15 amino acids. Germline V lookup: CDR1 SGHRS, CDR2 YFSETQ. Unmatched junction bases numbered 10, after V lost 4 bases and J lost 5 bases. The chain's CDR3 is CASSPGATGVYGYTF. The CDR3 region has the DNA TGCGCCAGCAGCCCCGGAGCGACAGGGGTATATGGCTACACCTTC.

The chain is built from TRBV29-1 and TRBJ2-3, with D perhaps matching TRBD1 or TRBD2 (6 bases each). The CDR3 runs to 15 residues. CDR1 and CDR2 (germline): SQVTM, ANQGSEA. V gave up 7 bases and J gave up 2 bases, with 19 bases separating them. The CDR3 sequence: CSGRGGQGHTDTQYF. In DNA form, the CDR3 reads TGCAGCGGGCGTGGGGGGCAAGGACACACAGATACGCAGTATTTT.

This chain uses TRBV6-5 with TRBJ1-2, with TRBD1 matching over 9 bases. The germline V gene has CDR1 MNHEY and CDR2 SVGAGI. V trimming: 8 bases; J trimming: 4 bases; junction bases outside the gene matches: 8. The CDR3 extends over 14 amino acids. CDR3 residues: CASCGMGQGYGYTF. In nucleotides, the CDR3 is TGTGCCAGCTGCGGTATGGGACAGGGCTATGGCTACACCTTC.

The chain has TRBV7-9 and TRBJ2-5; 8 bases agree with TRBD2. Germline-derived CDR1 and CDR2 are SEHNR and FQNEAQ (reference sequence). The CDR3 spans 14 residues. V lost 3 bases to trimming and J lost 2 bases; unmatched junction nucleotides: 2. For the CDR3, the DNA is TGTGCCAGCAGCTTGACTAGCGCGCAAGAGACCCAGTACTTC. It specifies CASSLTSAQETQYF.